This T cell receptor beta chain originates from a study of CD8+CD57+ T cells in acquired aplastic anemia. General study findings and limits: Between patients and controls, CD8+ Simpson's diversity did not vary significantly.

Genomic DNA, the template, was used for profiling of the TCR beta VDJ and CDR3. TCRdb re-called the reads with MiXCR, one entry per CDR3 protein. The sample consists of 200,000 or so distinct CDR3 sequences, over 40% of them appearing once. For this clonotype: Its antigen remains unknown.

CD8+CD57+ cell expansion had been shown by flow cytometry in patients chosen for sequencing. At the time of blood sampling, patients had not yet received any therapy. This clonotype originated in a human donor with aplastic anemia. The sample taken for sequencing was sorted CD4+, CD8+, or CD8+CD57+ T cells (not recorded which) from PBMCs.

CDR3 sequence reads: CASTTTDTQYF. The DNA of the CDR3 is TGTGCCAGCACCACAACAGATACGCAGTATTTT. This chain joins TRBV7-9 and TRBJ1-1; D is uncertain. The DNA end favors TRBJ2-3, so the J call may be wrong. This CDR3 is built from 11 residues. The V gene's germline CDR1 is SEHNR and CDR2 FQNEAQ (reference sequence).